Listed here are 22 T cell receptor beta chains from one sample, sequenced in a study of blood T cell repertoires in COVID-19. Clones were read by immunoSEQ multiplex PCR, and TCRdb kept only the in-frame ones, dropping some. Of roughly 150,000 clones listed, approximately 90% are singletons. Specimen: peripheral blood. These TCRs come from a man between 18 and 29 years old with COVID-19, enrolled during active disease.

This clone was detected only once. This chain links TRBV15 with TRBJ2-1, with 9 positions matching TRBD2. The germline V gene encodes CDR1 LNHNV and CDR2 YYDKDF (reference sequence). The CDR3 loop spans 18 amino acids. V trimming: 4 bases; J trimming: 6 bases; junction bases outside the gene matches: 16. The CDR3 coding sequence is TGTGCCACCAGCACCCAGAGTTCCGGGACTAGCTTTATCAATGAGCAGTTCTTC. Amino acids: CATSTQSSGTSFINEQFF.

V and J are TRBV10-3 and TRBJ1-1; D perhaps matches TRBD1 (6 bases). CDR1 and CDR2 from the germline V gene are ENHRY and SYGVKD. This CDR3 has 14 amino acids. Trimming left V 2 bases short and J 1 base short, with 8 bases between. CDR3 loop: CAISERTENTEAFF. Here the CDR3 DNA reads TGTGCCATCAGTGAGAGGACAGAGAACACTGAAGCTTTCTTT.

The CDR3: CASSLAGSSGANVLTF. CDR3 nucleotides: TGTGCCAGCAGTCTAGCGGGGAGCTCTGGGGCCAACGTCCTGACTTTC. V gene TRBV6-6 combines with J gene TRBJ2-6; TRBD2 matches 9 bases. Germline loops: CDR1 MNHNY, CDR2 SVGAGI (reference sequence). Germline trimming cut 5 bases from V and 0 bases from J; bases unmatched to any gene: 2. The CDR3 consists of 16 residues.

This clone has only a few counts. The chain recombines TRBV7-3 with TRBJ2-7; weak D call: TRBD2 (5 bases). The germline gives CDR1 SGHTA, CDR2 FQGTGA. Trimming removed 5 bases at V and 0 bases at J, with 20 bases between. The CDR3 loop spans 17 amino acids. The CDR3 DNA sequence: TGTGCCAGCAGCCTAGTGGCTAGCCGGGGTCGCTCCTACGAGCAGTACTTC. This encodes CASSLVASRGRSYEQYF.

The chain employs TRBV29-1 and TRBJ1-2; tentative D call: TRBD1 (5 bases). V gave up 3 bases and J gave up 5 bases, with 10 bases separating them. The germline gives CDR1 SQVTM, CDR2 ANQGSEA. The CDR3 length is 12 residues. As DNA, the CDR3 is TGCAGCGTTGAGGGAGGGGCTTATGGCTACACCTTC. This translates into CSVEGGAYGYTF.

Comments on this clone: Other DNA sequences of this sample code for an identical CDR3. The chain joins TRBV19 to TRBJ2-3, with 12 nucleotides matching TRBD2. This CDR3 comprises 16 residues. Germline-derived CDR1 and CDR2 are LNHDA and SQIVND (reference sequence). Trimming cost V 1 base and J 2 bases; bases outside gene matches: 1. The CDR3: CASSIGLAGVTDTQYF. DNA of the CDR3: TGTGCCAGTAGTATAGGACTAGCGGGGGTCACAGATACGCAGTATTTT.

This clone was observed once. The chain couples TRBV10-1 to TRBJ1-2; no reliable D call. Germline loops: CDR1 WNHNN, CDR2 SYGVQD (reference sequence). CDR3 length equals 14 residues. V lost 6 bases and J 4 bases, leaving 15 bases between the germline ends. The CDR3 DNA is TGCGCCAGCAGAGCCCGGAGGTGGTCCTATGGCTACACCTTC. Translating gives CASRARRWSYGYTF.

The gene calls are TRBV30 and TRBJ2-2, with TRBD2 identical over 8 bases. V was pared by 1 base and J by 8 bases, with 6 bases of the junction left unmatched. CDR3 size: 14 residues. Germline loops: CDR1 GTSNPN, CDR2 SVGIG (reference sequence). The CDR3 loop is CAWSDLAGAGELFF. The DNA for the CDR3 is TGTGCCTGGAGTGATCTAGCGGGTGCAGGGGAGCTGTTTTTT.

In this sample, this clone turned up once. V and J are TRBV10-3 and TRBJ2-7; 8 bases are shared with TRBD2. The germline V gene has CDR1 ENHRY and CDR2 SYGVKD. CDR3 length equals 16 residues. Trimming removed 0 bases from V and 5 bases from J; junction bases left unmatched: 9. The CDR3 loop is CAISESRGEARHEQYF. The CDR3 DNA is TGTGCCATCAGTGAGTCGCGGGGGGAGGCGAGACACGAGCAGTACTTC.

This clone was counted a single time. V and J are TRBV9 and TRBJ1-4, with 7 bases identical to TRBD1. The V segment lost 0 bases and the J segment 8 bases; nucleotides outside the gene matches: 7. The germline gives CDR1 SGDLS, CDR2 YYNGEE. The CDR3 runs to 15 residues. Written as DNA, the CDR3 is TGTGCCAGCAGCGTAGGACAGGGCTTAGGGGAAAAACTGTTTTTT. It yields the protein CASSVGQGLGEKLFF.

The chain links TRBV9 to TRBJ1-1; tentatively, D is TRBD1 (6 bases). V dropped 1 base and J dropped 2 bases, with 15 bases sitting between them. Germline CDR1 reads SGDLS; CDR2 reads YYNGEE. The CDR3 extends over 16 amino acids. The CDR3 here is CASSVWAGDLNTEAFF. The CDR3 DNA sequence: TGTGCCAGCAGCGTATGGGCAGGGGATCTTAACACTGAAGCTTTCTTT.

The rearrangement joins TRBV27 to TRBJ2-2; 14 bases fit TRBD2. Germline CDR1 and CDR2: MNHEY and SMNVEV (reference sequence). The CDR3 sequence is 20 residues long. The J segment lost 6 bases and the V segment lost 4 bases, leaving 16 bases of the junction unmatched. The DNA for the CDR3 is TGTGCCAGCAGTTCCCTGGTGACTAGCGGGAGGGCCGGCATTCCCGGGGAGCTGTTTTTT. It codes for CASSSLVTSGRAGIPGELFF.

The rearrangement uses TRBV4-3 and TRBJ2-1; the match to TRBD2 covers 8 bases. The V gene end was trimmed by 0 bases and the J gene end by 3 bases; junction bases not matched to a gene: 7. The germline CDR1 and CDR2 sequences are LGHNA and YSLEER. The CDR3 is made up of 17 amino acids. CDR3 nucleotide sequence: TGCGCCAGCAGCCAAGATTGGTCGGGAGGGGACTACAATGAGCAGTTCTTC. Protein: CASSQDWSGGDYNEQFF.

This chain uses TRBV4-1 with TRBJ2-1; 14 nucleotides match TRBD2. Germline values: CDR1 MGHRA, CDR2 YSYEKL. After removal of 4 bases from V and 8 bases from J, the junction contained 7 bases not matched to a gene. The length of the CDR3 is 16 residues. CDR3 amino acids: CASSPGLAGAGDEQFF. The CDR3, as DNA: TGCGCCAGCAGCCCGGGACTAGCGGGAGCTGGCGATGAGCAGTTCTTC.

The chain couples TRBV5-6 to TRBJ2-7, with 15 bases identical to TRBD2. The CDR3 is made up of 15 amino acids. With V trimmed by 3 bases and J by 4 bases, 2 bases remained unmatched. Germline V gene data show CDR1 as SGHDT and CDR2 as YYEEEE. The CDR3 nucleotides read TGTGCCAGCAGCTGGGGGACTAGCGGGAGGTACGAGCAGTACTTC. Translated: CASSWGTSGRYEQYF.

The chain joins TRBV5-6 to TRBJ2-7; D is perhaps TRBD1 (9 bases). V was pared by 3 bases and J by 7 bases, with 20 bases between. There are 15 residues in the CDR3. Germline-derived CDR1 and CDR2 are SGHDT and YYEEEE. CDR3 region: CASSSSGQGLVEQYF. CDR3 nucleotides: TGTGCCAGCAGCTCTTCGGGACAGGGACTAGTGGAGCAGTACTTC.

This chain connects TRBV11-2 to TRBJ2-7; the match to TRBD2 covers 11 bases. Per the germline V gene, CDR1 is SGHAT and CDR2 is FQNNGV. V shed 6 bases, J shed 3 bases, and the junction held 7 bases outside the gene matches. The CDR3 totals 15 residues. The CDR3 DNA reads TGTGCCAGCAGAACCGTAGCGGGAGGGCACTACGAGCAGTACTTC. Translated: CASRTVAGGHYEQYF.

The genes are TRBV21-1 and TRBJ1-3; TRBD1 is the table's D call and was not checked against the DNA. TRBV21-1 is an annotated pseudogene. CDR3 length: 13 residues. The CDR3 spells CASLGQLGNTIYF. The CDR3 nucleotides read TGTGCCAGCCTGGGGCAGTTGGGAAACACCATATATTTT.

The J gene is TRBJ2-3, the V gene TRBV19, with TRBD2 identical over 8 bases. V trimming: 6 bases; J trimming: 0 bases; junction bases outside the gene matches: 5. Germline values: CDR1 LNHDA, CDR2 SQIVND (reference sequence). This CDR3 is 15 amino acids long. Written as DNA, the CDR3 is TGTGCCAGTAGGGCTAGCGGGTTTAGCACAGATACGCAGTATTTT. Translated, it gives CASRASGFSTDTQYF.

The chain recombines TRBV5-1 with TRBJ2-7; no definite D call. This CDR3 is built from 13 residues. Germline assignment: CDR1 SGHRS and CDR2 YFSETQ. The ends were cut back, 0 bases at V and 2 bases at J, with 6 bases in the middle. The CDR3 DNA reads TGCGCCAGCAGCTTGGACCTAGCCTACGAGCAGTACTTC. The encoded protein is CASSLDLAYEQYF. The complete variable domain, with remaining parts taken from reference TRBV5-1 and TRBJ2-7, reads KAGVTQTPRYLIKTRGQQVTLSCSPISGHRSVSWYQQTPGQGLQFLFEYFSETQRNKGNFPGRFSGRQFSNSRSEMNVSTLELGDSALYLCASSLDLAYEQYFGPGTRLTVT.

The CDR3 reads CASSLAAASNQPQHF. The CDR3 region has the DNA TGTGCCAGCAGTTTAGCGGCGGCGAGCAATCAGCCCCAGCATTTT. J is TRBJ1-5 and V is TRBV27; D unresolved. The germline V gene encodes CDR1 MNHEY and CDR2 SMNVEV (reference sequence). Trimming stripped 2 bases from V and 1 base from J, with 9 bases between. The CDR3 length is 15 residues.

The V and J genes are TRBV28 and TRBJ2-7; D might be TRBD1 (5 bases). The germline V gene encodes CDR1 MDHEN and CDR2 SYDVKM. The CDR3 covers 14 residues. V was pared by 3 bases and J by 4 bases, with 13 bases between. CDR3 DNA: TGTGCCAGCAGTTTCGGCAGGGTCCTTTACGAGCAGTACTTC. Protein product: CASSFGRVLYEQYF.